A selection of T cell receptor beta chains follows, all from one sample in a study of cytomegalovirus exposure and HLA in healthy donors. Sequenced by immunoSEQ multiplex PCR; TCRdb stores in-frame clones only, minus some. The repertoire holds about 120,000 clones, with almost 85% as singletons. Sequenced: PBMCs. The receptors were gathered from a woman younger than 35 in good health and CMV-seronegative. Each CDR3 is given with its conserved first and last residue. The D gene is left open where the match is weak. For some rows the clone size is stated as once, few or many, or as a class when expanded; others skip it.

j_gene	v_gene	abundance	d_gene	CDR3nt	CDR3aa
TRBJ2-7	TRBV29-1	.	.	TGCAGCGTTGAGGGGCCCCCGGACTCCTACGAGCAGTACTTC	CSVEGPPDSYEQYF
TRBJ2-2	TRBV2	.	.	TGTGCCAGCAGTGAGCGGAACACCGGGGAGCTGTTTTTT	CASSERNTGELFF
TRBJ2-2	TRBV6-1	.	.	TGTGCCAGCAGTGACAGAACGAACACCGGGGAGCTGTTTTTT	CASSDRTNTGELFF
TRBJ1-1	TRBV4-2	.	.	TGTGCCAGCAGCCAAGAGAGGGGAACGGGAGGGAAGAACACTGAAGCTTTCTTT	CASSQERGTGGKNTEAFF
TRBJ1-1	TRBV11-2	.	.	TGTGCCAGCAGCTTTCTTCCAGGGGCTTTCTTT	CASSFLPGAFF
TRBJ1-4	TRBV29-1	.	.	TGCAGCGTTAAATCATCGGGTGAAAAACTGTTTTTT	CSVKSSGEKLFF
TRBJ2-2	TRBV6-5	medium-sized	TRBD1	TGTGCCAGCAGTTCCGGGACAGCCACCGGGGAGCTGTTTTTT	CASSSGTATGELFF
TRBJ1-5	TRBV27	.	TRBD1	TGTGCCAGCAGAGGAATGGGACAGGGCCAAAATCAGCCCCAGCATTTT	CASRGMGQGQNQPQHF
TRBJ2-7	TRBV7-2	few	TRBD2	TGTGCCAGCAGCTTGAGTCTAGCGGACTACGAGCAGTACTTC	CASSLSLADYEQYF
TRBJ2-7	TRBV11-3	once	TRBD1	TGTGCCAGCAGCTTAGGTCGGACAGGGGGCGACGAGCAGTACTTC	CASSLGRTGGDEQYF
TRBJ1-1	TRBV25-1	.	TRBD1	TGTGCCAGCAGTGGCGACAGGGATTTTCGCGCTTTCTTT	CASSGDRDFRAFF